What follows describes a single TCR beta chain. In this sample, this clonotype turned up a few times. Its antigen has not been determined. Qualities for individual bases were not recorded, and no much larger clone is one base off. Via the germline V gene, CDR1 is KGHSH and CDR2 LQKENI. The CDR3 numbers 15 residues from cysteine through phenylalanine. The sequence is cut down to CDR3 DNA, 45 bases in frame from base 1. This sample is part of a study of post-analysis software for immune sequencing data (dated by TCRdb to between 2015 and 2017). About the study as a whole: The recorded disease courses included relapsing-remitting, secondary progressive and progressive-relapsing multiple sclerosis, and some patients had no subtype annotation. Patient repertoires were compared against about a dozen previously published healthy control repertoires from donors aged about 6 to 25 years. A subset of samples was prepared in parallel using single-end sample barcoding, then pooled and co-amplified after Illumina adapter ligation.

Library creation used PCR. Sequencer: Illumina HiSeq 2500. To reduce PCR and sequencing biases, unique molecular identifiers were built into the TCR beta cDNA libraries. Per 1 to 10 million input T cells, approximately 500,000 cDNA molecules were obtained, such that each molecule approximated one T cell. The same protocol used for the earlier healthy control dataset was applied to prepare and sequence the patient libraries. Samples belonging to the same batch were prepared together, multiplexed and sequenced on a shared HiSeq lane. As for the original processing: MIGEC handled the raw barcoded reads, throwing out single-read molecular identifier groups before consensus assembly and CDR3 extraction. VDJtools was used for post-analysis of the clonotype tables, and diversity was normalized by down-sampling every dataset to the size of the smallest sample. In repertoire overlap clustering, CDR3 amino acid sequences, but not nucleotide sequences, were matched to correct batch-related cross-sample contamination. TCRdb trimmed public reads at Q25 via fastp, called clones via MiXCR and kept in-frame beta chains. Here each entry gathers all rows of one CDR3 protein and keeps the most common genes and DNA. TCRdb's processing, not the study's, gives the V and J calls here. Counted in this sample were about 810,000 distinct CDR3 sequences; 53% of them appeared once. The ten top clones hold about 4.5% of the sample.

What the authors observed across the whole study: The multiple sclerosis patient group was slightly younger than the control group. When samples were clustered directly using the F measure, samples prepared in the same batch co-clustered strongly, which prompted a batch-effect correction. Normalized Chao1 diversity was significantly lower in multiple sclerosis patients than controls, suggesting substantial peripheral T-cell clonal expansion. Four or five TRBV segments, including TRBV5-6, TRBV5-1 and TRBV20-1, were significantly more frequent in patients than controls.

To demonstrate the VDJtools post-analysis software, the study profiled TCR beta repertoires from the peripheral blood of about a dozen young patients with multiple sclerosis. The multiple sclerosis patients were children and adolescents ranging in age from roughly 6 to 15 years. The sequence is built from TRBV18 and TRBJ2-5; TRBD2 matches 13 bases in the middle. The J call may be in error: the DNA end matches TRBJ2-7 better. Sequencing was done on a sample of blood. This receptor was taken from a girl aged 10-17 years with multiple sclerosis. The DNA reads TGTGCCAGCTCACCTGGGACTAGCGGGAACTACGAGCAGTACTTC. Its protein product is CASSPGTSGNYEQYF.